This TCR beta chain comes out of a study of cytomegalovirus exposure and HLA in healthy donors. Germline trimming cut 5 bases from V and 8 bases from J; bases unmatched to any gene: 7. Germline V gene data show CDR1 as SGHAT and CDR2 as FQNNGV. The CDR3 covers 14 residues. The PCR made use of 60 Vbeta and 13 Jbeta primers. The assay was immunoSEQ multiplex PCR, and TCRdb's table has in-frame clones only and misses some. The sample carries around 150,000 clones, around 79% recorded once. General study results and limits: Prior analysis indicated that the majority of TCR beta V segments exhibited productivity approximately 87% or approximately 30% of the time. The study flagged about 160 TCR beta chains as cytomegalovirus-associated.

As to this clone: What it binds is unknown.

The chain has TRBV11-2 and TRBJ2-1, with TRBD1 identical over 9 bases. The sequence was collected from a middle-aged man in good health and CMV-seronegative. The material sequenced was PBMCs. The CDR3 loop is CASSPGQGLYEQFF. In DNA, the CDR3 is TGTGCCAGCAGCCCGGGACAGGGATTGTATGAGCAGTTCTTC.